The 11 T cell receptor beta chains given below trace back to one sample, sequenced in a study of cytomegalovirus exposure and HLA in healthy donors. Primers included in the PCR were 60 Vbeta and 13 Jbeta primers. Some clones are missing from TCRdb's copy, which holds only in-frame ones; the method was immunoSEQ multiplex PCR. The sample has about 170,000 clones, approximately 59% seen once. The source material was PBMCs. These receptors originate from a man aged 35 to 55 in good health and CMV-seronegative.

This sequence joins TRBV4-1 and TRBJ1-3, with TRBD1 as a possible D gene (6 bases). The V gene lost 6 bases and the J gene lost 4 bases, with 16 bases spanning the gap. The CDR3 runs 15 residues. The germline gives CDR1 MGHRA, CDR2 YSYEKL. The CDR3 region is CASSPVGARGNTIYF. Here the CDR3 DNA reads TGCGCCAGCAGTCCCGTGGGGGCGCGGGGAAACACCATATATTTT.

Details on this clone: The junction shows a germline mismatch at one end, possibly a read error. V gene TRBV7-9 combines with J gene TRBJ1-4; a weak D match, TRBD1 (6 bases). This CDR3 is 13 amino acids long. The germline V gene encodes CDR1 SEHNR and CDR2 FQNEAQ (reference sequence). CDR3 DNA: TGTGCCAGTAACCGGGGGGCTAACGAAAAACTGTTTTTT. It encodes CASNRGANEKLFF.

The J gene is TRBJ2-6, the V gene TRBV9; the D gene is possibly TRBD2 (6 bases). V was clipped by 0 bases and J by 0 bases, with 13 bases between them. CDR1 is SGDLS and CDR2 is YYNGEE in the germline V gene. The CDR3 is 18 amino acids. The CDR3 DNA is TGTGCCAGCAGCGTAGCTGGCGGGGCGAGCTCTGGGGCCAACGTCCTGACTTTC. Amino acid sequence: CASSVAGGASSGANVLTF.

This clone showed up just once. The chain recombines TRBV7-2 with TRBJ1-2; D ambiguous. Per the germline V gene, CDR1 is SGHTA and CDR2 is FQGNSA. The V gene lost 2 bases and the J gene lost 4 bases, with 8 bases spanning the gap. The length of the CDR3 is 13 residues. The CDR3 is CASSLRSGYGYTF. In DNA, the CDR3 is TGTGCCAGCAGCTTAAGGTCAGGCTATGGCTACACCTTC.

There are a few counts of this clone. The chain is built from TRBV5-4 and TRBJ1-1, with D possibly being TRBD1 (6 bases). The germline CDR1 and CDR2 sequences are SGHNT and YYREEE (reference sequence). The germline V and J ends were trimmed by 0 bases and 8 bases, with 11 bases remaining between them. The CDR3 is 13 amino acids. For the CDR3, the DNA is TGTGCCAGCAGCTTGGTGGGGGGGGCGGAAGCTTTCTTT. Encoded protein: CASSLVGGAEAFF.

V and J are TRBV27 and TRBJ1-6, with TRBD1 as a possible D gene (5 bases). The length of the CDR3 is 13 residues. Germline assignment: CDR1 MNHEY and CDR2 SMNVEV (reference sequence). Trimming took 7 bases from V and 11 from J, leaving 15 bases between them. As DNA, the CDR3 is TGTGCCAGCAATAATTTAGGGGAAACACCCCTCCACTTT. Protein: CASNNLGETPLHF.

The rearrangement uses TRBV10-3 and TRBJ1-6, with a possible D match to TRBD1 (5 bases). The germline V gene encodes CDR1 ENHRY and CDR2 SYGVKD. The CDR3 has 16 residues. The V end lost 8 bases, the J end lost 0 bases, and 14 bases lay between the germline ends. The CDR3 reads CAIGGALSSYNSPLHF. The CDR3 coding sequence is TGTGCCATCGGTGGGGCCCTAAGCTCCTATAATTCACCCCTCCACTTT.

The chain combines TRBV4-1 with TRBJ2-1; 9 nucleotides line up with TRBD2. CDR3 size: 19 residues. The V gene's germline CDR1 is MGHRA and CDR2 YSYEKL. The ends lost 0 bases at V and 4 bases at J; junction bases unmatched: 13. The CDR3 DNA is TGCGCCAGCAGCCAAGAAGATCTTGGGGCTAGCGGGGCGTACAATGAGCAGTTCTTC. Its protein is CASSQEDLGASGAYNEQFF.

The CDR3 loop reads CASSLTGTGGQGYTF. The CDR3 DNA reads TGTGCCAGCAGCTTGACCGGGACAGGGGGCCAAGGCTACACCTTC. This chain uses TRBV7-2 with TRBJ1-2; the match to TRBD1 covers 12 bases. V lost 3 bases and J lost 8; bases outside the gene matches: 7. The CDR3 runs to 15 residues. Germline V gene data show CDR1 as SGHTA and CDR2 as FQGNSA.

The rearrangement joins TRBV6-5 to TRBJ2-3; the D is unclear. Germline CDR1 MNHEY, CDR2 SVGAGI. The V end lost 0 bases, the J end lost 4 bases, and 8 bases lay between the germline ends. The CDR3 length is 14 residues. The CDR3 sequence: CASSYSSPPDTQYF. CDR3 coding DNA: TGTGCCAGCAGTTACTCCTCCCCCCCAGATACGCAGTATTTT.

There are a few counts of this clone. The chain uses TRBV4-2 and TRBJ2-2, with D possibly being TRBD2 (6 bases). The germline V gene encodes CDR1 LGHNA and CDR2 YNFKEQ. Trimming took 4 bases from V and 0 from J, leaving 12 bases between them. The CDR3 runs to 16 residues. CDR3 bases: TGTGCCAGCAGCCGAACTAGCACCGCGAACACCGGGGAGCTGTTTTTT. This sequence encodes CASSRTSTANTGELFF.